The rows below give T cell receptor beta chains drawn from one sample of a study of TIL therapy for anti-PD-1-resistant metastatic lung cancer. Clones were sequenced by immunoSEQ multiplex PCR, and TCRdb holds only the in-frame ones, with some missing. The table has about 52,000 clones, 65% to 80% seen once; the top ten hold about 5%. Sequencing used blood, obtained at baseline. Source of these receptors: a woman aged 25-80 years with non-small cell lung cancer. CDR3s leave out the opening cysteine and the closing phenylalanine or tryptophan. D genes are given only for firm matches. For some rows the clone size is stated as once, few or many, or as a class when expanded; others skip it.

CDR3aa: ASSLKGAGELF
abundance: -
d_gene: -
v_gene: TRBV5-4

CDR3aa: ASSLGGPNTQY
abundance: -
d_gene: -
v_gene: TRBV28

CDR3aa: ASSYQGPNTGELF
abundance: -
d_gene: -
v_gene: TRBV6-5

CDR3aa: ASSRGQGGETQY
abundance: once
d_gene: TRBD1
v_gene: TRBV18

CDR3aa: AWSWSGQEGLNGTEAF
abundance: -
d_gene: TRBD1
v_gene: TRBV30

CDR3aa: ASSPKGLAGAGEQF
abundance: -
d_gene: TRBD2
v_gene: TRBV5-6

CDR3aa: ASSPTSGRGEQY
abundance: -
d_gene: TRBD2
v_gene: TRBV7-2

CDR3aa: ASTSGPAKEQY
abundance: -
d_gene: -
v_gene: TRBV19

CDR3aa: ASSTGLNTEAF
abundance: -
d_gene: -
v_gene: TRBV19

CDR3aa: ASNRTLQETQY
abundance: -
d_gene: -
v_gene: TRBV25-1

CDR3aa: ASSPLSKGLAGYTDTQY
abundance: -
d_gene: -
v_gene: TRBV18

CDR3aa: ASSRQGAEEPQH
abundance: -
d_gene: TRBD1
v_gene: TRBV5-1

CDR3aa: ASSSDRQNQPQH
abundance: -
d_gene: -
v_gene: TRBV28

CDR3aa: ASSYSSGAGYT
abundance: few
d_gene: -
v_gene: TRBV6-5

CDR3aa: ASSTKDRGDYGYT
abundance: -
d_gene: TRBD1
v_gene: TRBV19

CDR3aa: ASSLEDGNSPLH
abundance: -
d_gene: -
v_gene: TRBV5-4

CDR3aa: ASSTTLTGLAYEQY
abundance: -
d_gene: TRBD2
v_gene: TRBV27